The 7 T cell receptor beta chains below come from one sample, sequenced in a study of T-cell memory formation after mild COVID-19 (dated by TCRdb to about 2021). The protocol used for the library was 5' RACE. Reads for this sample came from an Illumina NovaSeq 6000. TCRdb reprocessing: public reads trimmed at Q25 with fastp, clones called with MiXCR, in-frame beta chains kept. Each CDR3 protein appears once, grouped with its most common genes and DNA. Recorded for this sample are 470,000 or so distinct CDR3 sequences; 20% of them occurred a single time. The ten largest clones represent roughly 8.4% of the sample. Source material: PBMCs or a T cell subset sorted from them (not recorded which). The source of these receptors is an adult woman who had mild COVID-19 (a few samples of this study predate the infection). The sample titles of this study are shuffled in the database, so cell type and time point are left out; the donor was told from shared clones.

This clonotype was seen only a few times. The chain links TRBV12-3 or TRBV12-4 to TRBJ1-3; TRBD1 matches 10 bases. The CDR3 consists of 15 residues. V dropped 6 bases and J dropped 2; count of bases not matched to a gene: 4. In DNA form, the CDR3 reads TGTGCCAGCAGGATAGACAGGGGGCCTGGAAACACCATATATTTT. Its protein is CASRIDRGPGNTIYF.

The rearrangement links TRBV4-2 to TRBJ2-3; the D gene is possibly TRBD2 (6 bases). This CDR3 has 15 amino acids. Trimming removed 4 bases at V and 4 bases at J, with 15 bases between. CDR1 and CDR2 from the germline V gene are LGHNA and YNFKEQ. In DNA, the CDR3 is TGTGCCAGCAGCCGCACGGTGAGGGAGGCAGATACGCAGTATTTT. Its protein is CASSRTVREADTQYF.

The CDR3 loop reads CASRPGVGEQYF. The CDR3 DNA is TGCGCCAGCAGGCCAGGGGTCGGCGAGCAGTACTTC. This chain links TRBV4-1 with TRBJ2-7; TRBD1 is a possible D gene (6 bases). The CDR3 loop spans 12 amino acids. In germline, CDR1 is MGHRA, CDR2 YSYEKL. Between the trimmed V and J ends, which lost 6 bases and 6 bases, there was a span of 12 bases.

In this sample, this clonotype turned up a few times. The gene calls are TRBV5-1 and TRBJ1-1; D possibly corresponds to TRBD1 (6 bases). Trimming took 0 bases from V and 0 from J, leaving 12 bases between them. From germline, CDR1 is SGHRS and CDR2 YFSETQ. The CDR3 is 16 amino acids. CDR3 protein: CASSLVTGNLNTEAFF. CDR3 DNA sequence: TGCGCCAGCAGCTTGGTTACAGGGAACCTGAACACTGAAGCTTTCTTT. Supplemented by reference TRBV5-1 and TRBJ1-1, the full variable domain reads KAGVTQTPRYLIKTRGQQVTLSCSPISGHRSVSWYQQTPGQGLQFLFEYFSETQRNKGNFPGRFSGRQFSNSRSEMNVSTLELGDSALYLCASSLVTGNLNTEAFFGQGTRLTVV.

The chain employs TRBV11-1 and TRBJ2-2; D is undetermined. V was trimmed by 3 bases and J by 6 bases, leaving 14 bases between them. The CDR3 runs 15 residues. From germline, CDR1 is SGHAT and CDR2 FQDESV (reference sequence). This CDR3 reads CASSFLRAEAGELFF. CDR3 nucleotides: TGTGCCAGCAGCTTTCTCCGGGCTGAGGCCGGGGAGCTGTTTTTT.

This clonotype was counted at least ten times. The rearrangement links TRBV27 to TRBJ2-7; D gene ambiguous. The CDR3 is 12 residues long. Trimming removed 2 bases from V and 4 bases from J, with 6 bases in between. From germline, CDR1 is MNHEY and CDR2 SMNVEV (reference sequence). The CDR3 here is CASSLNRYEQYF. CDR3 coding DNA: TGTGCCAGCAGTTTAAATAGGTACGAGCAGTACTTC.

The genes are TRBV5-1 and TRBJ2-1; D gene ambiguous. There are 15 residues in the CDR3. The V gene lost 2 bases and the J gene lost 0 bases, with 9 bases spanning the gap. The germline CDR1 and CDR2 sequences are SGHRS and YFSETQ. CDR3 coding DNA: TGCGCCAGCAGCTTCACAGCGAGCTCCTACAATGAGCAGTTCTTC. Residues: CASSFTASSYNEQFF.